This T cell receptor beta chain was obtained from a study of technical replicates of blood from a few donors. Generated by immunoSEQ multiplex PCR, the TCRdb table keeps only in-frame clones and is missing some. Here the sample spans tens of thousands of clones, roughly 98% being singletons. Trimming shortened V by 6 bases and J by 5 bases, and 16 bases separated the two germline ends. This CDR3 has 14 amino acids. Germline-derived CDR1 and CDR2 are SGHAT and FQNNGV. The rearrangement links TRBV11-2 to TRBJ1-1; possible D gene TRBD1, 6 bases. Sequenced: T cells isolated from PBMCs. The TCR sequence derives from a human donor in good health. This chain's CDR3 is CASSPGRGATEAFF. The CDR3 DNA sequence: TGTGCCAGCAGTCCAGGTCGGGGGGCGACTGAAGCTTTCTTT.